The 2 T cell receptor beta chains given below trace back to one sample, sequenced in a study of T-cell reconstitution after alpha-beta-depleted transplantation in children. The TCRbeta library incorporated unique molecular identifiers. TCRdb re-called the PCR reads through MiXCR, storing one row per CDR3 protein. The table has some 830,000 distinct CDR3 sequences, roughly 15% seen once. Specimen: PBMCs, mostly from graft donor cells, collected 360 days after TCRalphabeta/CD19-depleted stem cell transplant. Source of these receptors: a male patient younger than 18 who had a stem cell transplant for acute lymphoblastic leukemia, so the T cells may come from the graft donor.

V usage is TRBV5-1 and J usage is TRBJ2-7; D is ambiguous. V gave up 4 bases and J gave up 1 base, with 15 bases separating them. This CDR3 is built from 15 residues. CDR1 SGHRS and CDR2 YFSETQ come from the germline V gene. The CDR3 DNA follows: TGCGCCAGCAGCCCCACCGTGGCCGGTTCCTACGAGCAGTACTTC. Its translation is CASSPTVAGSYEQYF.

This clonotype was counted ten times or more. J is TRBJ2-7 and V is TRBV9, with TRBD2 identical over 8 bases. The CDR3 is made up of 16 amino acids. The germline V gene encodes CDR1 SGDLS and CDR2 YYNGEE. After removal of 0 bases from V and 1 base from J, the junction contained 6 bases not matched to a gene. The CDR3 reads CASSVVSSGPSYEQYF. CDR3 nucleotide sequence: TGTGCCAGCAGCGTAGTATCTAGCGGGCCGTCCTACGAGCAGTACTTC.